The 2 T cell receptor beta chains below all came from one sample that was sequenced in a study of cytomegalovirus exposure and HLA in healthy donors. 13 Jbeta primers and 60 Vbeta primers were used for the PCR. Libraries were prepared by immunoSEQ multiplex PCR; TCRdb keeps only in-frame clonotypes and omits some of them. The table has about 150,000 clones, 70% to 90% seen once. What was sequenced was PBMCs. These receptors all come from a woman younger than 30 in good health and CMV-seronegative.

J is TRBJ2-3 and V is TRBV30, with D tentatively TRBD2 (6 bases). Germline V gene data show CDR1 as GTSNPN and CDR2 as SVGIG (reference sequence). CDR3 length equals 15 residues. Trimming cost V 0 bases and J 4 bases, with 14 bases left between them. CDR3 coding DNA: TGTGCCTGGAGTGTACAACGGGAGTTCCCAGATACGCAGTATTTT. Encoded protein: CAWSVQREFPDTQYF.

CDR3 nucleotides: TGTGCCAGCAGCTTAGTCGGAGAGCCCCAGCATTTT. Its protein product is CASSLVGEPQHF. J is TRBJ1-5 and V is TRBV5-4; D unclear. The CDR3 is 12 amino acids. In germline, CDR1 is SGHNT, CDR2 YYREEE (reference sequence). Trimming pared 2 bases from V and 8 bases from J, leaving 8 bases between.